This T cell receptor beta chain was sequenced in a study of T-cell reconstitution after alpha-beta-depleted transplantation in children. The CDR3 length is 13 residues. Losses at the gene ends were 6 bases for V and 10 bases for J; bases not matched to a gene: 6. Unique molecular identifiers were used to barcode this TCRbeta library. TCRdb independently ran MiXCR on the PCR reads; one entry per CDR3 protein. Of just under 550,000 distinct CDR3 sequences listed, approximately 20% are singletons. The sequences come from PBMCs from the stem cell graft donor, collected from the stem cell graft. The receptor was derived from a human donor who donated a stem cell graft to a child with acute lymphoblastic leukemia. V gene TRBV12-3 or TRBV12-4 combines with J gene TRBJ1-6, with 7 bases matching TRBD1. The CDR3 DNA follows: TGTGCCAGCAGCCGACAGGGTCGCTCACCCCTCCACTTT. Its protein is CASSRQGRSPLHF.